Given below is one TCR beta chain in context. Germline CDR1 is LNHDA and CDR2 is SQIVND (reference sequence). V gave up 7 bases and J gave up 4 bases, with 13 bases separating them. There are 13 residues in the CDR3. This specimen comes from a study of blood T cell repertoires in COVID-19. In the study's own analysis: Estimates of nucleated cell counts were drawn from the amplification of reference gene primers. Measured with immunoSEQ multiplex PCR; TCRdb has only the in-frame clones, and not every one. The V and J calls and clone size are taken from that table; D and trimming were inferred from the DNA. The sample has a few hundred thousand clones, about 91% seen once.

Sequenced: PBMCs or T cells enriched from blood (not recorded which). The sequence was obtained from a woman in her thirties or forties who had recovered from COVID-19. The chain links TRBV19 to TRBJ1-2; D perhaps matches TRBD1 (6 bases). This CDR3 reads CASTLQGSYGYTF. As DNA, the CDR3 is TGTGCCAGTACTTTACAGGGTAGCTATGGCTACACCTTC.